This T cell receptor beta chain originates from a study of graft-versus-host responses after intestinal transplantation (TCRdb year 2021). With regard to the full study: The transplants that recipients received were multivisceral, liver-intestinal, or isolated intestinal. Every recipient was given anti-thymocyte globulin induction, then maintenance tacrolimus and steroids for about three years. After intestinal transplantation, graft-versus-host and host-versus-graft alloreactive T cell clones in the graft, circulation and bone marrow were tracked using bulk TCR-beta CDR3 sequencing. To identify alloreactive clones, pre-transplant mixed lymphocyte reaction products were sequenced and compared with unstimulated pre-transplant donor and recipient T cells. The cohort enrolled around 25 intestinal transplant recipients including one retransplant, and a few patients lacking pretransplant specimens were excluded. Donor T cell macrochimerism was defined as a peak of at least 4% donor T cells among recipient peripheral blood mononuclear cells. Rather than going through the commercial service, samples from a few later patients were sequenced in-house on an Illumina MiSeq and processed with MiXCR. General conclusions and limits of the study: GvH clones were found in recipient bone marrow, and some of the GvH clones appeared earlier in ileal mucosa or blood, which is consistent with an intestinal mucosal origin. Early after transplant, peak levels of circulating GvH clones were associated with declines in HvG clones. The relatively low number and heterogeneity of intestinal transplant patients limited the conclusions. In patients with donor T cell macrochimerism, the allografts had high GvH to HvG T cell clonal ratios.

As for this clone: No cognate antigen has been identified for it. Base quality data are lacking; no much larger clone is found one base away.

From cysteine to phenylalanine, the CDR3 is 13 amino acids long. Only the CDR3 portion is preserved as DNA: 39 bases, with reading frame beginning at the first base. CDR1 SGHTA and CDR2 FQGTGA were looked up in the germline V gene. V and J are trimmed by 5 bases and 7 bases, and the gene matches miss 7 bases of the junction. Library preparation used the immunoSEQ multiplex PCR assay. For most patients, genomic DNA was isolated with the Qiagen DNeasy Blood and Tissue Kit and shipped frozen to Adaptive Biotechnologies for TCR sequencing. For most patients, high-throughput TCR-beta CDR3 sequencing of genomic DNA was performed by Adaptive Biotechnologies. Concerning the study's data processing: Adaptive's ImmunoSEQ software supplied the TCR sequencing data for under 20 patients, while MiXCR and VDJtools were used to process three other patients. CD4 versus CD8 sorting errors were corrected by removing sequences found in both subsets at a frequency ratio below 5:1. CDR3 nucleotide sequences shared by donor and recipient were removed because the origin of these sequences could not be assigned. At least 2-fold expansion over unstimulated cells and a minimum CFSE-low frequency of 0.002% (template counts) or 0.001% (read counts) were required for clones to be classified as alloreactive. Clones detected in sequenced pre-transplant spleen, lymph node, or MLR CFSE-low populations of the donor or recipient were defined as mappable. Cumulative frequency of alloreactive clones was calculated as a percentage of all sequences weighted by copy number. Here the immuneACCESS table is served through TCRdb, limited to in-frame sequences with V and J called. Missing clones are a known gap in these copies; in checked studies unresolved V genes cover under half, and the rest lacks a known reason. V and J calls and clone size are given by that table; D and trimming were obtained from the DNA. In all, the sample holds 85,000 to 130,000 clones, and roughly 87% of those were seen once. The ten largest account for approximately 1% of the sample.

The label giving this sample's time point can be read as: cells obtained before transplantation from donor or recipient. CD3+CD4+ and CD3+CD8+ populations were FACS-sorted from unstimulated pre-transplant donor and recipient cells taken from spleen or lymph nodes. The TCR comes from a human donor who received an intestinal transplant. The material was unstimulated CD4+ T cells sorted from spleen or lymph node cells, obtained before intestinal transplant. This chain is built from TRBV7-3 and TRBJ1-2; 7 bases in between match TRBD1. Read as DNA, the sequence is TGTGCCAGCAGCCCCGACAGGGCACGTGGCTACACCTTC. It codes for CASSPDRARGYTF.